This TCR beta chain is from a study of CD8+ T cells in alopecia areata. Study context: Treatment of the treated patients consisted of oral tofacitinib, 5 to 10 mg twice daily.

Of note for this clone: Antigen specificity is unknown.

The V and J ends lost 5 bases and 2 bases respectively, with 10 bases between them. The CDR3 length is 14 residues. Germline V lookup: CDR1 MNHNY, CDR2 SVGAGI (reference sequence). The authors extracted RNA and reverse transcribed it into cDNA as the sequencing template. Sequencing was performed with immunoSEQ multiplex PCR; in TCRdb, only in-frame clones are kept and a portion is missing. The sample has approximately 180,000 clones; around 63% are singletons. General observations from the study: Lesional scalp, especially alopecia totalis/universalis, showed higher clonality than normal scalp.

This clonotype was obtained from a human donor with alopecia areata. Sequenced here: CD4+ T cells sorted from blood, sampled at week 0. V gene TRBV6-6 combines with J gene TRBJ1-5, with D possibly being TRBD1 (6 bases). DNA of the CDR3: TGTGCCAGCAGTCAGGGGAGCGGCAATCAGCCCCAGCATTTT. It yields the protein CASSQGSGNQPQHF.